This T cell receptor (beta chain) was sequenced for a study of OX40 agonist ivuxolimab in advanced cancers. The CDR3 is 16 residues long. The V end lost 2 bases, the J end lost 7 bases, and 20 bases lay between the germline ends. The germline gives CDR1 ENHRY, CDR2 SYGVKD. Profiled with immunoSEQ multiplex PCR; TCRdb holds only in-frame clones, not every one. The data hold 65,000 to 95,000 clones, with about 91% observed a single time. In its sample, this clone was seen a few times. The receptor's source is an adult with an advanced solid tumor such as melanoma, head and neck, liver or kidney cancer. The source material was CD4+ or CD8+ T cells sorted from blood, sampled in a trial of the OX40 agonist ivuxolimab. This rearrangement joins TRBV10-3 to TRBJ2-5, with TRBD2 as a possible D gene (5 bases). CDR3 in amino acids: CAISEQTSGGSGTQYF. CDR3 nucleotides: TGTGCCATCAGTGAGCAGACCTCCGGAGGTTCGGGGACCCAGTACTTC.